Presented here are 17 T cell receptor beta chains from one specimen sequenced in a study of Ad26.COV2.S vaccination and SARS-CoV-2 variants. Using immunoSEQ multiplex PCR, the repertoire was profiled, and TCRdb retains in-frame clones only, with some absent. The data contain approximately 340,000 clones, 92% of them singletons. Sequenced here: peripheral blood, sampled after recovery from COVID-19. The receptors shown here come from a human donor who had recovered from COVID-19.

The chain couples TRBV6-2 or TRBV6-3 to TRBJ2-4, with D possibly matching TRBD2 (6 bases). Germline CDR1 is MNHEY and CDR2 is SVGEGT. Trimming stripped 4 bases from V and 3 bases from J, with 16 bases between. CDR3 length: 16 amino acids. Written as DNA, the CDR3 is TGTGCCAGCAGTTTACACGGGGGAGCCATCAAAAACATTCAGTACTTC. This gives the protein CASSLHGGAIKNIQYF.

This clone was picked up a small number of times. The chain is built from TRBV4-3 and TRBJ1-1, with D possibly TRBD1 on 6 matching bases. Trimming left V 4 bases short and J 1 base short, with 7 bases between. The CDR3 has 13 residues. Germline CDR1 and CDR2: LGHNA and YSLEER. The CDR3 sequence is CASSPTGNTEAFF. DNA of the CDR3: TGCGCCAGCAGCCCGACAGGGAACACTGAAGCTTTCTTT.

The V gene is TRBV5-1, the J gene TRBJ1-2; D is unresolved. CDR1 SGHRS and CDR2 YFSETQ come from the germline V gene. CDR3 length: 15 residues. V lost 0 bases to trimming and J lost 6 bases, with 15 bases between them. For the CDR3, the DNA is TGCGCCAGCAGCTTGGAAGGTCGGGTCCTGGATGGCTACACCTTC. Translation gives CASSLEGRVLDGYTF.

This clone was observed a handful of times. The chain joins TRBV4-3 to TRBJ1-1; unclear D gene. Germline-derived CDR1 and CDR2 are LGHNA and YSLEER. There are 16 residues in the CDR3. Between the trimmed V and J ends, which lost 3 bases and 8 bases, there was a span of 22 bases. Written as DNA, the CDR3 is TGCGCCAGCAGCCAGGCACCGGAAGGGCGGACTAGGGAAGCTTTCTTT. Protein product: CASSQAPEGRTREAFF.

The chain has TRBV19 and TRBJ1-1, with TRBD1 as a possible D gene (6 bases). CDR1 and CDR2 (germline): LNHDA, SQIVND (reference sequence). The CDR3 has 15 residues. The germline V and J ends were trimmed by 7 bases and 4 bases, with 19 bases remaining between them. The CDR3 is CASKYVRGMFTEAFF. The CDR3 DNA reads as TGTGCCAGTAAATACGTCAGGGGAATGTTCACTGAAGCTTTCTTT.

V and J are TRBV4-1 and TRBJ1-6; D is unresolved. Germline V CDR1 and CDR2: MGHRA, YSYEKL. The CDR3 contains 16 residues. V was clipped by 0 bases and J by 0 bases, with 6 bases between them. This chain's CDR3 is CASSQEHSSYNSPLHF. The CDR3 DNA is TGCGCCAGCAGCCAAGAACATAGCTCCTATAATTCACCCCTCCACTTT.

This clone was seen only once. The chain is built from TRBV4-3 and TRBJ1-2, with D possibly matching TRBD1 (6 bases). The CDR3 spans 14 residues. Germline V gene data show CDR1 as LGHNA and CDR2 as YSLEER. V lost 6 bases to trimming and J lost 3 bases, with 14 bases between them. The CDR3 nucleotides are TGCGCCAGCAGTCCAAGAGGGGGGGACTATGGCTACACCTTC. Its protein is CASSPRGGDYGYTF.

This chain uses TRBV2 with TRBJ2-7, with D possibly being TRBD1 (6 bases). Per the germline V gene, CDR1 is SNHLY and CDR2 is FYNNEI. The CDR3 sequence is 11 residues long. Trimming pared 1 base from V and 10 bases from J, leaving 8 bases between. CDR3 in amino acids: CASSEGGRQYF. DNA for the CDR3: TGTGCCAGCAGTGAAGGGGGGCGACAGTACTTC.

In its sample, this clone was seen once. The J gene is TRBJ2-1, the V gene TRBV5-1; 11 bases agree with TRBD2. J was trimmed by 0 bases and V by 5 bases; bases with no gene match: 10. Germline lookup yields CDR1 SGHRS and CDR2 YFSETQ. The CDR3 loop spans 18 amino acids. CDR3 in DNA: TGCGCCAGCAGGGAAACTAGCGGGGGATCCAGCTCCTACAATGAGCAGTTCTTC. Protein: CASRETSGGSSSYNEQFF.

The chain joins TRBV9 to TRBJ1-3, with a possible D match to TRBD1 (6 bases). Trimming pared 0 bases from V and 0 bases from J, leaving 10 bases between. This CDR3 has 16 residues. Germline CDR1 is SGDLS and CDR2 is YYNGEE. The CDR3 region has the DNA TGTGCCAGCAGCGTAGAGGGGGGCAACTCTGGAAACACCATATATTTT. It specifies CASSVEGGNSGNTIYF.

This clone was recorded a few times. J is TRBJ1-5 and V is TRBV19; 10 nucleotides line up with TRBD1. This CDR3 spans 14 amino acids. V trimming: 8 bases; J trimming: 6 bases; junction bases outside the gene matches: 7. Per germline, CDR1 LNHDA and CDR2 SQIVND (reference sequence). CDR3 residues: CASEIGTGAQPQHF. DNA for the CDR3: TGTGCCAGTGAGATCGGGACAGGGGCTCAGCCCCAGCATTTT.

This rearrangement joins TRBV27 to TRBJ2-1; no clear D gene. The V end was cut by 3 bases, the J end by 2 bases, with 11 bases between. The CDR3 sequence is 15 residues long. Germline V gene data show CDR1 as MNHEY and CDR2 as SMNVEV (reference sequence). The CDR3 spells CASSFYPGPYNEQFF. In DNA form, the CDR3 reads TGTGCCAGCAGTTTTTATCCTGGACCCTACAATGAGCAGTTCTTC.

V is TRBV25-1 and J is TRBJ2-5; possible D gene TRBD1, 6 bases. Germline assignment: CDR1 MGHDK and CDR2 SYGVNS. V lost 4 bases and J lost 5, with 17 bases in between. CDR3 length: 15 amino acids. Written as DNA, the CDR3 is TGTGCCAGCAGTGCGGCAGGGGCGGATGGGGAGACCCAGTACTTC. It codes for CASSAAGADGETQYF. Full variable domain (missing parts from reference TRBV25-1 and TRBJ2-5): EADIYQTPRYLVIGTGKKITLECSQTMGHDKMYWYQQDPGMELHLIHYSYGVNSTEKGDLSSESTVSRIRTEHFPLTLESARPSHTSQYLCASSAAGADGETQYFGPGTRLLVL.

J is TRBJ1-2 and V is TRBV5-6, with D unclear. The V end lost 0 bases, the J end lost 4 bases, and 7 bases lay between the germline ends. Germline-derived CDR1 and CDR2 are SGHDT and YYEEEE. The CDR3 consists of 13 residues. CDR3: CASSLVPFYGYTF. The DNA of the CDR3 is TGTGCCAGCAGCTTGGTACCTTTCTATGGCTACACCTTC.

The V call is TRBV27, the J call TRBJ2-7; D perhaps matches TRBD1 (6 bases). CDR3 size: 15 residues. Germline V CDR1 and CDR2: MNHEY, SMNVEV (reference sequence). V was cut by 2 bases and J by 6 bases, with 17 bases left in between. The CDR3 DNA sequence: TGTGCCAGCAGTTTAAAGGTGGACAGCGGTCGCGAGCAGTACTTC. This sequence encodes CASSLKVDSGREQYF.

This chain connects TRBV5-1 to TRBJ2-7; 9 positions match TRBD2. The CDR3 extends over 16 amino acids. Trimming removed 0 bases from V and 3 bases from J; junction bases left unmatched: 7. In germline, CDR1 is SGHRS, CDR2 YFSETQ. The CDR3 loop reads CASSLVVTSGSYEQYF. The CDR3 DNA is TGCGCCAGCAGCTTGGTGGTGACTAGCGGTAGCTACGAGCAGTACTTC.

The count of this clone is one. The rearrangement uses TRBV19 and TRBJ1-1, with D tentatively TRBD1 (5 bases). V was clipped by 8 bases and J by 0 bases, with 10 bases between them. This CDR3 comprises 13 residues. Germline V gives CDR1 LNHDA, CDR2 SQIVND (reference sequence). The chain's CDR3 is CASYEDMNTEAFF. The CDR3 DNA follows: TGTGCCAGTTACGAGGACATGAACACTGAAGCTTTCTTT. The full variable domain, in which reference TRBV19 and TRBJ1-1 provide the parts outside the CDR3, is DGGITQSPKYLFRKEGQNVTLSCEQNLNHDAMYWYRQDPGQGLRLIYYSQIVNDFQKGDIAEGYSVSREKKESFPLTVTSAQKNPTAFYLCASYEDMNTEAFFGQGTRLTVV.